A single sample is the source of the 9 T cell receptor beta chains below, sequenced in a study of cytomegalovirus exposure and HLA in healthy donors. Repertoires were generated with immunoSEQ multiplex PCR, while TCRdb's copy carries only in-frame clones and drops some. The data contain 90,000 to 130,000 clones, approximately 85% of them singletons. The sample comprised PBMCs. These receptors were obtained from a woman aged 18-30 years in good health and CMV-seronegative.

This chain connects TRBV5-1 to TRBJ1-1; TRBD1 agrees at 7 bases. Per germline, CDR1 SGHRS and CDR2 YFSETQ. V was clipped by 3 bases and J by 5 bases; unmatched bases: 7. This CDR3 region has 14 residues. Written as DNA, the CDR3 is TGCGCCAGCAGCTGGACAGGCCTCCGAACTGAAGCTTTCTTT. Translated, it gives CASSWTGLRTEAFF.

The chain couples TRBV27 to TRBJ1-3; perhaps TRBD1 as D (5 bases). This CDR3 is 15 amino acids long. V gave up 5 bases and J gave up 0 bases, with 11 bases separating them. Germline lookup yields CDR1 MNHEY and CDR2 SMNVEV (reference sequence). CDR3 loop: CASSPRASSGNTIYF. The CDR3 DNA follows: TGTGCCAGCAGTCCCAGGGCAAGCTCTGGAAACACCATATATTTT.

The chain recombines TRBV6-1 with TRBJ1-1; 7 positions agree with TRBD1. V shed 4 bases, J shed 6 bases, and the junction held 8 bases outside the gene matches. The CDR3 is 14 amino acids. CDR1 and CDR2 from the germline V gene are MNHNS and SASEGT. The chain's CDR3 is CASSVFPGQPEAFF. The CDR3, as DNA: TGTGCCAGCAGTGTTTTTCCGGGACAGCCTGAAGCTTTCTTT.

This sequence joins TRBV28 and TRBJ1-4; TRBD1 agrees at 9 bases. CDR1 and CDR2 (germline): MDHEN, SYDVKM. The CDR3 is 17 residues long. With V trimmed by 2 bases and J by 12 bases, 16 bases remained unmatched. The CDR3 DNA reads as TGTGCCAGCAGTTTACCCTCATACAGGGGGCGGGCTGAGGAACTGTTTTTT. It is translated as CASSLPSYRGRAEELFF.

A few counts support this clone. V usage is TRBV6-4 and J usage is TRBJ2-3, with a tentative D call TRBD2 (5 bases). V gave up 8 bases and J gave up 2 bases, with 17 bases separating them. Germline lookup yields CDR1 MRHNA and CDR2 SNTAGT. The CDR3 is made up of 15 amino acids. CDR3 nucleotides: TGTGCCAGCCTTACCGGACCTCGGGACACAGATACGCAGTATTTT. Residues: CASLTGPRDTDTQYF.

The rearrangement uses TRBV28 and TRBJ2-5; tentatively, D is TRBD2 (6 bases). The ends were cut back, 6 bases at V and 3 bases at J, with 11 bases in the middle. CDR3 length equals 13 residues. Per germline, CDR1 MDHEN and CDR2 SYDVKM. The CDR3 region is CASSPGLKETQYF. The CDR3 DNA reads TGTGCCAGCAGCCCGGGACTTAAAGAGACCCAGTACTTC. Filled out from reference TRBV28 and TRBJ2-5, the complete variable domain reads DVKVTQSSRYLVKRTGEKVFLECVQDMDHENMFWYRQDPGLGLRLIYFSYDVKMKEKGDIPEGYSVSREKKERFSLILESASTNQTSMYLCASSPGLKETQYFGPGTRLLVL.

This clone occurred once. The V call is TRBV9, the J call TRBJ2-3, with D possibly TRBD2 on 6 matching bases. The CDR3 is made up of 13 amino acids. The germline V gene has CDR1 SGDLS and CDR2 YYNGEE. Trimming removed 0 bases at V and 4 bases at J, with 6 bases between. The CDR3 nucleotides read TGTGCCAGCAGCGTAGGACTAGCAGATACGCAGTATTTT. Residues: CASSVGLADTQYF.

The CDR3 here is CASSLAYEQYF. DNA of the CDR3: TGTGCCAGCAGCTTAGCGTACGAGCAGTACTTC. The chain couples TRBV11-2 to TRBJ2-7; no clear D. V was clipped by 1 base and J by 4 bases, with 2 bases between them. Germline V gives CDR1 SGHAT, CDR2 FQNNGV. This CDR3 is built from 11 residues.

This clone was observed a single time. The chain combines TRBV6-1 with TRBJ1-5; tentatively, D is TRBD1 (6 bases). The V end lost 2 bases, the J end lost 1 base, and 6 bases lay between the germline ends. The germline gives CDR1 MNHNS, CDR2 SASEGT. This CDR3 has 14 amino acids. The DNA for the CDR3 is TGTGCCAGCAGTGAACAGGGGAGCAATCAGCCCCAGCATTTT. This encodes CASSEQGSNQPQHF.